Detailed here is one T cell receptor beta chain. The antigen is undetermined. V was cut by 1 base and J by 3 bases, with 20 bases left in between. Germline values: CDR1 MGHRA, CDR2 YSYEKL. This CDR3 has 18 amino acids. The primer mix had 60 Vbeta and 13 Jbeta primers. Sequencing was performed with immunoSEQ multiplex PCR; in TCRdb, only in-frame clones are kept and a portion is missing. The table includes roughly 100,000 clones, approximately 66% detected once. These data come from a study of cytomegalovirus exposure and HLA in healthy donors. Study in general: Out of a few hundred genotyped donors, about 84% belonged to the Caucasian-associated ancestry cluster.

Overall study findings and caveats: Most TCR sequences were uncommon, yet certain public TCRs appeared in many donors. V- and J-gene trimming of TCR beta was linked (in a later analysis) to a missense DCLRE1C variant. For most subjects, TCR beta sequences were reported to predict HLA-A and HLA-B alleles with accuracy.

The rearrangement uses TRBV4-1 and TRBJ2-3; tentatively, D is TRBD1 (5 bases). Sample: PBMCs. The TCR originated in a woman aged 45-60 years in good health and CMV-seronegative. CDR3 region: CASSQASLSDIGTDTQYF. CDR3 DNA: TGCGCCAGCAGCCAAGCATCGCTCTCGGACATTGGGACAGATACGCAGTATTTT.